The 19 T cell receptor beta chains below were found in one sample sequenced in a study of OX40 agonist ivuxolimab in advanced cancers. Generated by immunoSEQ multiplex PCR, the TCRdb table keeps only in-frame clones and is missing some. The sample has about 120,000 clones; more than 80% are singletons. The material sequenced was CD4+ or CD8+ T cells sorted from blood, taken in a trial of the OX40 agonist ivuxolimab. All receptors derive from an adult with an advanced solid tumor such as melanoma, head and neck, liver or kidney cancer.

V gene TRBV6-5 combines with J gene TRBJ1-2, with TRBD1 identical over 9 bases. The CDR3 length is 15 residues. CDR1 and CDR2 from the germline V gene are MNHEY and SVGAGI. J gave up 4 bases and V 4 bases, and 7 bases lay outside the gene matches. The CDR3 DNA reads TGTGCCAGCAGTTCCTTCGACAGGGGGGCCTATGGCTACACCTTC. It is translated as CASSSFDRGAYGYTF.

This clone has a handful of counts. The rearrangement links TRBV30 to TRBJ1-2; D not resolved. Per germline, CDR1 GTSNPN and CDR2 SVGIG (reference sequence). The CDR3 spans 11 residues. V was pared by 0 bases and J by 8 bases, with 7 bases between. In nucleotides, the CDR3 is TGTGCCTGGAGTGTACAGTGGGGCTACACCTTC. Protein sequence: CAWSVQWGYTF.

V usage is TRBV6-5 and J usage is TRBJ1-2, with 11 bases aligning to TRBD1. Germline CDR1 and CDR2: MNHEY and SVGAGI. Germline trimming cut 6 bases from V and 10 bases from J; bases unmatched to any gene: 7. CDR3 size: 13 residues. CDR3 coding DNA: TGTGCCAGCAGCGCCGGGACAGGGGGGATCTACACCTTC. It encodes CASSAGTGGIYTF.

This chain uses TRBV6-5 with TRBJ1-1; unclear D gene. V shed 8 bases and J shed 0 bases, with 13 bases lying between them. Germline V gene lookup returns CDR1 MNHEY and CDR2 SVGAGI. CDR3 length: 14 residues. CDR3 DNA: TGTGCCAGCGATAGCTTCCTGATGAACACTGAAGCTTTCTTT. It translates to CASDSFLMNTEAFF.

This chain links TRBV28 with TRBJ1-1; D remains ambiguous. CDR1 and CDR2 (germline): MDHEN, SYDVKM. Trimming pared 2 bases from V and 3 bases from J, leaving 1 base between. This CDR3 comprises 11 residues. CDR3 DNA: TGTGCCAGCAGTTTACACACTGAAGCTTTCTTT. It is translated as CASSLHTEAFF.

The rearrangement links TRBV5-6 to TRBJ1-6; D uncertain. CDR3 length: 15 amino acids. V lost 2 bases, J lost 3 bases, and 9 bases lay in between. The V gene's germline CDR1 is SGHDT and CDR2 YYEEEE. In DNA, the CDR3 is TGTGCCAGCAGCTTACGGAAAGGCTATAATTCACCCCTCCACTTT. Protein product: CASSLRKGYNSPLHF.

This chain links TRBV18 with TRBJ2-2; no clear D. CDR1 is KGHSH and CDR2 is LQKENI in the germline V gene. The length of the CDR3 is 13 residues. V lost 3 bases to trimming and J lost 6 bases, with 8 bases between them. CDR3 loop: CASSPPGPGELFF. CDR3 coding DNA: TGTGCCAGCTCACCCCCCGGCCCCGGGGAGCTGTTTTTT.

This clone has a handful of counts. The sample holds other DNA sequences that translate to the same CDR3. V gene TRBV30 combines with J gene TRBJ1-1; no firm D call. Deletions cut 0 bases from V and 1 base from J, with 6 bases between. Per the germline V gene, CDR1 is GTSNPN and CDR2 is SVGIG (reference sequence). The CDR3 totals 13 residues. This CDR3 is CAWSVRENTEAFF. The CDR3 DNA reads TGTGCCTGGAGTGTAAGGGAGAACACTGAAGCTTTCTTT. The entire variable domain, with the rest obtained from reference TRBV30 and TRBJ1-1, is as follows: SQTIHQWPATLVQPVGSPLSLECTVEGTSNPNLYWYRQAAGRGLQLLFYSVGIGQISSEVPQNLSASRPQDRQFILSSKKLLLSDSGFYLCAWSVRENTEAFFGQGTRLTVV.

Only one count was recorded for this clone. The chain's CDR3 is CASSYGSGGYTF. The CDR3 bases are TGTGCCAGCAGTTACGGTTCGGGGGGCTACACCTTC. This chain uses TRBV6-5 with TRBJ1-2; D gene ambiguous. Germline lookup yields CDR1 MNHEY and CDR2 SVGAGI. V was trimmed by 2 bases and J by 8 bases, leaving 9 bases between them. The CDR3 sequence is 12 residues long.

The chain has TRBV15 and TRBJ2-1, with 8 bases identical to TRBD1. CDR3 length: 18 amino acids. Losses at the gene ends were 0 bases for V and 0 bases for J; bases not matched to a gene: 7. CDR1 is LNHNV and CDR2 is YYDKDF in the germline V gene (reference sequence). CDR3 sequence (DNA): TGTGCCACCAGCAGAGAAACACCCGGGACAGGCTCCTACAATGAGCAGTTCTTC. Encoded protein: CATSRETPGTGSYNEQFF.

Worth noting for this clone: Germline is not matched at one junction end, which may reflect a read error. The rearrangement links TRBV5-1 to TRBJ2-7; 9 bases agree with TRBD2. Germline-derived CDR1 and CDR2 are SGHRS and YFSETQ. This CDR3 has 15 residues. The DNA of the CDR3 is TGCGCCAGCAGGTTGGCCTCTAGCGGGGAGTACGAGCAGTACTTC. Translated: CASRLASSGEYEQYF.

The V and J genes are TRBV6-1 and TRBJ2-5, with 7 bases matching TRBD2. V gave up 1 base and J gave up 3 bases; unmatched junction bases: 2. CDR1 is MNHNS and CDR2 is SASEGT in the germline V gene. The CDR3 spans 14 residues. This CDR3 reads CASSEGTRKETQYF. CDR3 nucleotide sequence: TGTGCCAGCAGTGAAGGGACTAGGAAAGAGACCCAGTACTTC.

CDR3 protein: CASSPDSWSSPLHF. DNA for the CDR3: TGCGCCAGCAGCCCCGACTCTTGGTCTTCACCCCTCCACTTT. The genes are TRBV5-1 and TRBJ1-6, with no clear D. The V gene lost 4 bases and the J gene lost 9 bases, with 14 bases spanning the gap. The germline CDR1 and CDR2 sequences are SGHRS and YFSETQ. This CDR3 spans 14 amino acids.

The gene calls are TRBV6-6 and TRBJ1-2, with 7 bases aligning to TRBD1. Germline V gene lookup returns CDR1 MNHNY and CDR2 SVGAGI (reference sequence). This CDR3 is 13 amino acids long. The V and J ends lost 8 bases and 4 bases, in that order; junction bases with no gene match: 7. CDR3 in amino acids: CASATGDGYGYTF. The CDR3, as DNA: TGTGCCAGCGCCACAGGGGACGGCTATGGCTACACCTTC.

The chain couples TRBV6-5 to TRBJ1-1, with D maybe TRBD1 (5 bases). This CDR3 contains 15 residues. The germline V gene encodes CDR1 MNHEY and CDR2 SVGAGI. V lost 5 bases, J lost 1 base, and 14 bases lay in between. The CDR3 loop reads CASSGSIDRNTEAFF. For the CDR3, the DNA is TGTGCCAGCAGTGGATCAATCGACAGGAACACTGAAGCTTTCTTT.

This clone was observed once. This sequence joins TRBV28 and TRBJ2-1; 11 nucleotides line up with TRBD2. The CDR3 is 15 residues long. J was trimmed by 5 bases and V by 3 bases; bases with no gene match: 3. Germline V gene sequence: CDR1 MDHEN, CDR2 SYDVKM. This chain's CDR3 is CASSFTSGGNNEQFF. The CDR3 DNA reads TGTGCCAGCAGTTTTACTAGCGGGGGAAACAATGAGCAGTTCTTC.

This clone has a single count. In DNA form, the CDR3 reads TGTGCCAGTAGCCCAGGGAGGTACGAGCAGTACTTC. This codes for CASSPGRYEQYF. The chain joins TRBV19 to TRBJ2-7; TRBD2 is a possible D gene (6 bases). The CDR3 extends over 12 amino acids. Germline V gene sequence: CDR1 LNHDA, CDR2 SQIVND (reference sequence). V was cut by 6 bases and J by 4 bases, with 10 bases left in between.

The gene calls are TRBV2 and TRBJ2-7, with D unresolved. Trimming pared 8 bases from V and 3 bases from J, leaving 5 bases between. Germline CDR1 and CDR2: SNHLY and FYNNEI. CDR3 size: 10 residues. The CDR3 here is CASGLYEQYF. For the CDR3, the DNA is TGTGCCAGCGGGCTCTACGAGCAGTACTTC.

This chain uses TRBV6-6 with TRBJ1-1, with D unclear. The CDR3 contains 12 residues. Germline V CDR1 and CDR2: MNHNY, SVGAGI (reference sequence). The germline V and J ends were trimmed by 3 bases and 3 bases, with 5 bases remaining between them. CDR3 coding DNA: TGTGCCAGCAGTTATCGGGACACTGAAGCTTTCTTT. Its translation: CASSYRDTEAFF.